This T cell receptor beta chain originates from a study of blood T cell repertoires in COVID-19. Looking at the study overall: Material from acute and convalescent COVID-19 was sourced from the United States, Italy and Spain. Sources were T cells, B-cell-depleted T cells, or PBMCs; the material itself was cDNA or gDNA.

The CDR3 consists of 14 residues. From germline, CDR1 is LGHDT and CDR2 YNNKEL (reference sequence). Trimming stripped 4 bases from V and 3 bases from J, with 10 bases between. As processed by the authors: Estimation of nucleated cell counts relied on the amplification of reference gene primers. Produced via immunoSEQ multiplex PCR; TCRdb's table is partial and in-frame only. V and J calls and clone size follow that table, whereas D and trimming were derived from the DNA. The profile shows over 350,000 clones, around 89% of them singletons. Allocation to cohorts depended on clinical history reported by the participants.

The TCR was taken from a woman aged 30 to 39 with acute COVID-19. The genes are TRBV3-1 (or the pseudogene TRBV3-2) and TRBJ2-1, with D possibly being TRBD1 (6 bases). Sequenced input: PBMCs or T cells enriched from blood (not recorded which). CDR3 region: CASSPGQFYNEQFF. The CDR3 bases are TGTGCCAGCAGCCCCGGACAGTTCTACAATGAGCAGTTCTTC.